The 15 T cell receptor beta chains reported below all come from one sample, sequenced in a study of blood T cell repertoires in COVID-19. Profiling relied on immunoSEQ multiplex PCR, and the TCRdb table lists in-frame clones only, not all of them. The data show a few hundred thousand clones, with more than 90% seen just once and 2% to 3% held by the top ten. The source material was peripheral blood. All receptors derive from a person aged 18-30 years with COVID-19, enrolled during active disease.

V gene TRBV12-3 or TRBV12-4 combines with J gene TRBJ1-1; TRBD1 might be the D (6 bases). V was cut by 7 bases and J by 6 bases, with 15 bases left in between. The CDR3 loop spans 13 amino acids. The CDR3: CASTYRERAEAFF. The CDR3 nucleotides are TGTGCCAGCACCTACAGGGAGAGGGCTGAAGCTTTCTTT.

This chain joins TRBV7-6 and TRBJ2-2, with D possibly matching TRBD2 (6 bases). CDR1 is SGHVS and CDR2 is FNYEAQ in the germline V gene. CDR3 length: 17 residues. Trimming left V 5 bases short and J 7 bases short, with 23 bases between. CDR3 region: CASSPPEGLLRGGELFF. The DNA of the CDR3 is TGTGCCAGCAGCCCTCCGGAGGGCCTCCTTCGTGGCGGGGAGCTGTTTTTT.

This chain uses TRBV6-5 with TRBJ2-5; D may be TRBD1 (5 bases). The CDR3 totals 13 residues. V dropped 6 bases and J dropped 5 bases, with 13 bases sitting between them. Per germline, CDR1 MNHEY and CDR2 SVGAGI. CDR3 residues: CASSYGHRETQYF. CDR3 in DNA: TGTGCCAGCAGCTACGGACATAGGGAGACCCAGTACTTC.

The chain links TRBV15 to TRBJ2-1; 7 bases match TRBD1. The CDR3 consists of 17 residues. Germline-derived CDR1 and CDR2 are LNHNV and YYDKDF (reference sequence). J gave up 4 bases and V 5 bases, and 14 bases lay outside the gene matches. Here the CDR3 DNA reads TGTGCCACCAGCCCCCCTGGCAGGGGGTTATCTTACAATGAGCAGTTCTTC. Encoded protein: CATSPPGRGLSYNEQFF.

The genes are TRBV9 and TRBJ2-3; D might be TRBD2 (5 bases). Germline assignment: CDR1 SGDLS and CDR2 YYNGEE. CDR3 length: 16 amino acids. Trimming shortened V by 0 bases and J by 2 bases, and 13 bases separated the two germline ends. CDR3 region: CASSVVGSVSTDTQYF. The CDR3 nucleotides are TGTGCCAGCAGCGTAGTGGGTAGCGTGTCCACAGATACGCAGTATTTT.

Comments on this clone: Other DNA variants within this sample encode the same CDR3. This sequence joins TRBV5-6 and TRBJ2-1; 13 bases agree with TRBD2. Germline V gives CDR1 SGHDT, CDR2 YYEEEE. The CDR3 runs to 15 residues. Trimming cost V 0 bases and J 7 bases; bases outside gene matches: 1. CDR3 protein: CASSLGLAGGNEQFF. CDR3 DNA: TGTGCCAGCAGCTTGGGACTAGCGGGAGGAAATGAGCAGTTCTTC.

In this sample, this clone turned up once. The chain is built from TRBV7-9 and TRBJ1-5; 9 bases are a match to TRBD1. The V gene's germline CDR1 is SEHNR and CDR2 FQNEAQ (reference sequence). The CDR3 loop spans 14 amino acids. Trimming removed 5 bases from V and 6 bases from J; junction bases left unmatched: 5. This chain's CDR3 is CASSGTGHPQPQHF. The CDR3 region has the DNA TGTGCCAGCAGCGGGACAGGGCACCCTCAGCCCCAGCATTTT.

The V gene is TRBV5-1, the J gene TRBJ2-4; D might be TRBD1 (8 bases). The CDR3 extends over 15 amino acids. V lost 4 bases to trimming and J lost 1 base, with 12 bases between them. Looked up from germline, CDR1 is SGHRS and CDR2 is YFSETQ. The CDR3 bases are TGCGCCAGCAGCGCGGGGGACAGGGCCAAAAACATTCAGTACTTC. Residues: CASSAGDRAKNIQYF.

This chain uses TRBV24-1 with TRBJ1-2; perhaps TRBD1 as D (5 bases). Germline loops: CDR1 KGHDR, CDR2 SFDVKD. The CDR3 consists of 15 residues. The V gene lost 3 bases and the J gene lost 6 bases, with 16 bases spanning the gap. The CDR3 DNA follows: TGTGCCACCAGTGATCCTCGGACGCGGGGGGATGGCTACACCTTC. Residues: CATSDPRTRGDGYTF.

V gene TRBV6-5 combines with J gene TRBJ1-4; D uncertain. This CDR3 has 14 residues. V lost 5 bases and J 5 bases, leaving 12 bases between the germline ends. The germline V gene encodes CDR1 MNHEY and CDR2 SVGAGI. CDR3 loop: CASSPGYTNEKLFF. The CDR3 bases are TGTGCCAGCAGTCCGGGGTATACCAATGAAAAACTGTTTTTT.

The gene calls are TRBV6-5 and TRBJ2-2, with a tentative D call TRBD2 (6 bases). The CDR3 runs 13 residues. Trimming shortened V by 2 bases and J by 5 bases, and 6 bases separated the two germline ends. CDR1 MNHEY and CDR2 SVGAGI come from the germline V gene. As DNA, the CDR3 is TGTGCCAGCAGTTACGGAGGGACCGGGGAGCTGTTTTTT. This translates into CASSYGGTGELFF.

CDR3 DNA: TGTGCCAGCAGCTACCCCGGGACAGGGGACCGGGCGGCTAATGAAAAACTGTTTTTT. It is translated as CASSYPGTGDRAANEKLFF. The chain is built from TRBV7-2 and TRBJ1-4; 10 bases agree with TRBD1. Germline loops: CDR1 SGHTA, CDR2 FQGNSA. The CDR3 has 19 residues. The ends lost 4 bases at V and 3 bases at J; junction bases unmatched: 14.

The V gene is TRBV27, the J gene TRBJ1-2; TRBD1 matches at 7 bases. This CDR3 comprises 15 residues. J was trimmed by 8 bases and V by 1 base; bases with no gene match: 10. Germline values: CDR1 MNHEY, CDR2 SMNVEV (reference sequence). CDR3 DNA: TGTGCCAGCAGTTTATTAGGACAGGCCTCAGAGGGCTACACCTTC. Protein product: CASSLLGQASEGYTF.

This clone was detected once. V and J are TRBV29-1 and TRBJ2-5, with 10 nucleotides matching TRBD2. The CDR3 has 15 residues. Germline CDR1 SQVTM, CDR2 ANQGSEA. Losses at the gene ends were 1 base for V and 1 base for J; bases not matched to a gene: 3. The DNA of the CDR3 is TGCAGCGTTGAAGTGGCTAGCGGGAGCCAAGAGACCCAGTACTTC. Translated: CSVEVASGSQETQYF.

The chain uses TRBV28 and TRBJ2-3, with 12 bases matching TRBD2. V gave up 4 bases and J gave up 6 bases; unmatched junction bases: 8. The V gene's germline CDR1 is MDHEN and CDR2 SYDVKM. The CDR3 is 16 amino acids. The CDR3 coding sequence is TGTGCCAGCAGTTCCACTCTAGCGGGAGGGGGGGATACGCAGTATTTT. It translates to CASSSTLAGGGDTQYF.